The count of the clone carrying this T cell receptor (beta chain) is one. Antigen: not known. Regarding donors, all were healthy bone marrow donors. The study ran its PCR with 60 Vbeta and 13 Jbeta primers. Using immunoSEQ multiplex PCR, the repertoire was profiled, and TCRdb retains in-frame clones only, with some absent. The sample consists of tens of thousands of clones, about two thirds of them appearing once. This sample was taken from a study of cytomegalovirus exposure and HLA in healthy donors. This CDR3 contains 14 residues. Germline trimming cut 4 bases from V and 8 bases from J; bases unmatched to any gene: 10. Germline V lookup: CDR1 SNHLY, CDR2 FYNNEI. General observations from the study: Investigators reported 150 to 200 TCR beta chains as tied to cytomegalovirus. Most TCRs appeared rarely, but some public TCRs recurred in many donors.

The sample comprised PBMCs. The chain employs TRBV2 and TRBJ2-5; 7 bases align to TRBD1. The receptor's source is a man aged 45-60 years in good health and CMV-seronegative. The CDR3: CASSVEGAHVTQYF. CDR3 nucleotide sequence: TGTGCCAGCAGTGTAGAGGGGGCCCACGTAACCCAGTACTTC.